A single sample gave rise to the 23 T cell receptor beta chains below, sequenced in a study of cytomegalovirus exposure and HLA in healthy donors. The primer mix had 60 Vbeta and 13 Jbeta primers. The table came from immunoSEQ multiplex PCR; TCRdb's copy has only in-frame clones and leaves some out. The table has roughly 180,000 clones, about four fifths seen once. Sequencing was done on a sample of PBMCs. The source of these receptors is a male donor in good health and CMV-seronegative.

CDR3 amino acids: CASSLALGLGAETNTGELFF. The CDR3 DNA is TGTGCCAGCAGCTTAGCCCTGGGTTTGGGTGCGGAGACGAACACCGGGGAGCTGTTTTTT. The chain uses TRBV7-6 and TRBJ2-2; D gene unclear. Germline-derived CDR1 and CDR2 are SGHVS and FNYEAQ. The CDR3 contains 20 residues. Trimming removed 0 bases from V and 0 bases from J, with 20 bases in between.

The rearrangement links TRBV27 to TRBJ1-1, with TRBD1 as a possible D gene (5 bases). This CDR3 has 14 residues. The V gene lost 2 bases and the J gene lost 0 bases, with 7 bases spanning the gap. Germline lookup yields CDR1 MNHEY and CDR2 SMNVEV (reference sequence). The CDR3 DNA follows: TGTGCCAGCAGTTTACAGGACATGAACACTGAAGCTTTCTTT. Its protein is CASSLQDMNTEAFF.

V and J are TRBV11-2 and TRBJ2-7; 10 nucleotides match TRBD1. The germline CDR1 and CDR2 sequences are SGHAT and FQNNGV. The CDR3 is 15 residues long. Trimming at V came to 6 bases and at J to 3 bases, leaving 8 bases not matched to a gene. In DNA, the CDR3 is TGTGCCAGCAGTTCACCCGGGACAGGGGTCTACGAGCAGTACTTC. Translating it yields CASSSPGTGVYEQYF.

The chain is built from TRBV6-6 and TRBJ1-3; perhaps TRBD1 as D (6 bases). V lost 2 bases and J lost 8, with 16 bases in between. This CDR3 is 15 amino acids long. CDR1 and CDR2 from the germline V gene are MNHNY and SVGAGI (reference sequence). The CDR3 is CASSYDRGQQDTIYF. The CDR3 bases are TGTGCCAGCAGTTACGATCGGGGACAACAGGACACCATATATTTT.

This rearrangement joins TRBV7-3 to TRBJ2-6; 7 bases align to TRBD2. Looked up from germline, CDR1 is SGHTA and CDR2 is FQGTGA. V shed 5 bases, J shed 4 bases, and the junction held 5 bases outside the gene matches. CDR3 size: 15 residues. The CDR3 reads CASSPSGTGANVLTF. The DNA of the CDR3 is TGTGCCAGCAGCCCGAGCGGGACCGGGGCCAACGTCCTGACTTTC.

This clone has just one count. The CDR3 reads CASREGIGSNQPQHF. CDR3 DNA sequence: TGTGCCAGCAGGGAGGGGATCGGTAGCAATCAGCCCCAGCATTTT. The chain is built from TRBV2 and TRBJ1-5; a possible D gene is TRBD1 (5 bases). The germline V gene encodes CDR1 SNHLY and CDR2 FYNNEI. The CDR3 is 15 residues long. V was cut by 6 bases and J by 0 bases, with 12 bases left in between.

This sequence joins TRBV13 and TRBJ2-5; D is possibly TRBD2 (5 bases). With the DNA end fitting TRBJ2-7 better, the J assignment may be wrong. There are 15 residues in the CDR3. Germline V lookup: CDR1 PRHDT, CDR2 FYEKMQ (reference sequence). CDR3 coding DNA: TGTGCCAGCAGCTCTTACCGAACTAGTGGCTACGAGCAGTACTTC. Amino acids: CASSSYRTSGYEQYF.

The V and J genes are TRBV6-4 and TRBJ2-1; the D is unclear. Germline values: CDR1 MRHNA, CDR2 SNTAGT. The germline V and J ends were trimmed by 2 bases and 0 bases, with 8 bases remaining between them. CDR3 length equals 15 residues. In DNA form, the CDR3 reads TGTGCCAGCAGTGACGACTCAAGCTCCTACAATGAGCAGTTCTTC. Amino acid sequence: CASSDDSSSYNEQFF.

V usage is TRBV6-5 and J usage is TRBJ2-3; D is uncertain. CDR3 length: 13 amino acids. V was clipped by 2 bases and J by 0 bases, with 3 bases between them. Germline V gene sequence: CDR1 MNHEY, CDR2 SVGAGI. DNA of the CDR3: TGTGCCAGCAGTTACCCGAGCACAGATACGCAGTATTTT. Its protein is CASSYPSTDTQYF.

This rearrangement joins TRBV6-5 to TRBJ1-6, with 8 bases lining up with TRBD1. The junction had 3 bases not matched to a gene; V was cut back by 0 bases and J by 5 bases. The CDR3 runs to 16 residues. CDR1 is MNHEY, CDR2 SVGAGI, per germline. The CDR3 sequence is CASSYSQGADNSPLHF. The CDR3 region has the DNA TGTGCCAGCAGTTACTCCCAGGGGGCAGATAATTCACCCCTCCACTTT.

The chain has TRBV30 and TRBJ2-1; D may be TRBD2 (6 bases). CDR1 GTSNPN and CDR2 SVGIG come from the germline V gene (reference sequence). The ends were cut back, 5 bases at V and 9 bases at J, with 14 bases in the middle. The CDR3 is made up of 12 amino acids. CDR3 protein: CAWEGAAGEQFF. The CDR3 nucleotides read TGTGCCTGGGAAGGGGCAGCGGGTGAGCAGTTCTTC.

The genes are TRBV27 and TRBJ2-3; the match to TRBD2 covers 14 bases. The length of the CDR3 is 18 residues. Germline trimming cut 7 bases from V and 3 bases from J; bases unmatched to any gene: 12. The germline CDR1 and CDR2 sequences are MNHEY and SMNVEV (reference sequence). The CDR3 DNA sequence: TGTGCCAGCACTCCGACTAGCGGGAGGGCCCTCGTGACAGATACGCAGTATTTT. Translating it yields CASTPTSGRALVTDTQYF.

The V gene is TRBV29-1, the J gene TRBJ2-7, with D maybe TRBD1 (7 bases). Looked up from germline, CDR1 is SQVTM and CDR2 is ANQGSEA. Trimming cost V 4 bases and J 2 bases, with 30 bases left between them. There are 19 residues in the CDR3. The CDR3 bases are TGCAGCGTTGTGGTTTACGTCGCGCAGGGGGGTATTGACCCCTACGAGCAGTACTTC. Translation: CSVVVYVAQGGIDPYEQYF.

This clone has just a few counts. CDR3 bases: TGTGCCAGCAGTCGGGGGGGCGGGAGCTCCTATAATTCACCCCTCCACTTT. It translates to CASSRGGGSSYNSPLHF. V and J are TRBV28 and TRBJ1-6, with a weak D call TRBD1 (6 bases). CDR3 size: 17 residues. V was cut by 5 bases and J by 0 bases, with 14 bases left in between. CDR1 is MDHEN, CDR2 SYDVKM, per germline.

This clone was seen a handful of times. The CDR3 DNA follows: TGTGCCAGCGGAGGCCAGGGGGCACCCGGAAACACCATATATTTT. Its translation is CASGGQGAPGNTIYF. The rearrangement uses TRBV28 and TRBJ1-3; 8 nucleotides agree with TRBD1. CDR1 is MDHEN and CDR2 is SYDVKM in the germline V gene. This CDR3 contains 15 residues. The ends lost 8 bases at V and 4 bases at J; junction bases unmatched: 10.

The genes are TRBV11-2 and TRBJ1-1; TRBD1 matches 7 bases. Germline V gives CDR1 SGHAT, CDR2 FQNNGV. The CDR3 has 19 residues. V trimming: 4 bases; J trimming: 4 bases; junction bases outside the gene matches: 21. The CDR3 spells CASSSRLQVRDNRGTEAFF. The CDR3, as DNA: TGTGCCAGCAGCTCTCGCCTTCAAGTACGGGACAACAGGGGCACTGAAGCTTTCTTT.

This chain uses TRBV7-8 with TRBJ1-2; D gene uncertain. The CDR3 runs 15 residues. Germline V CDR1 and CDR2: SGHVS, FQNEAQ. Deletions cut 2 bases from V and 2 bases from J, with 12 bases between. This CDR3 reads CASSLYSKVNYGYTF. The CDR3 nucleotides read TGTGCCAGCAGCTTATACTCGAAAGTGAACTATGGCTACACCTTC. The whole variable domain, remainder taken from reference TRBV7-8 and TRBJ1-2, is GAGVSQSPRYKVAKRGQDVALRCDPISGHVSLFWYQQALGQGPEFLTYFQNEAQLDKSGLPSDRFFAERPEGSVSTLKIQRTQQEDSAVYLCASSLYSKVNYGYTFGSGTRLTVV.

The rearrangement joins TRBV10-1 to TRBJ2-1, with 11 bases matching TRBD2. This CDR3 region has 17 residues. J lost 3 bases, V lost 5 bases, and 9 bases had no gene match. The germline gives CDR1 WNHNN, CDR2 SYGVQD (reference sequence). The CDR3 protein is CASSPTRTSGGYNEQFF. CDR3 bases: TGCGCCAGCAGTCCCACCCGTACTAGCGGGGGCTACAATGAGCAGTTCTTC.

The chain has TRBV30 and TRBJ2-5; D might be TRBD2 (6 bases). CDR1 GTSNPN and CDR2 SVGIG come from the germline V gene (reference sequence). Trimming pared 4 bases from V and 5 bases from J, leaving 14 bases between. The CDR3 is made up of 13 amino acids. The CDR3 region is CAWTLGGGETQYF. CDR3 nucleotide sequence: TGTGCCTGGACCCTGGGAGGTGGGGAGACCCAGTACTTC.

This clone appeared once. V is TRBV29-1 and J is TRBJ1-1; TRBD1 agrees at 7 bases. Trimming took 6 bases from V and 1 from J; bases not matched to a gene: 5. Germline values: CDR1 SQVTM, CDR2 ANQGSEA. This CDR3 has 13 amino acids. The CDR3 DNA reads TGCAGCGTGACAGGGATCGCGAACACTGAAGCTTTCTTT. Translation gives CSVTGIANTEAFF.

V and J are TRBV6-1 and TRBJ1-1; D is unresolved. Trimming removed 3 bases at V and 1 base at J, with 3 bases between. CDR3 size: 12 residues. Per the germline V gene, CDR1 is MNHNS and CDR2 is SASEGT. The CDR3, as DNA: TGTGCCAGCAGTGACCAGAACACTGAAGCTTTCTTT. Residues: CASSDQNTEAFF.

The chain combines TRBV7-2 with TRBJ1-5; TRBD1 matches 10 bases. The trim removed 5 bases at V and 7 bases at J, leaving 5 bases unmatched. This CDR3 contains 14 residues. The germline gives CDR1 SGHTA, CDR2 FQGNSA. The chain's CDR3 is CASSTGQGRQPQHF. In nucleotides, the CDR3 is TGTGCCAGCAGCACGGGACAGGGGAGGCAGCCCCAGCATTTT.

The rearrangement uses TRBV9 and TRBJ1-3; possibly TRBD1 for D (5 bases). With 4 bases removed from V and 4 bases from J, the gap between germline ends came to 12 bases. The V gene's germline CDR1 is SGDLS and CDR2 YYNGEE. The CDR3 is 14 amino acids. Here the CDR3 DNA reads TGTGCCAGCAGCCTCAACGGGGGGGGAAACACCATATATTTT. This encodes CASSLNGGGNTIYF.